This T cell receptor (beta chain) was identified during a study of CXCR3-negative and CXCR3-positive naive CD8 T cells. Study in general: The dataset comprises approximately 140 million TRB reads in total, with about 1.5 +/- 0.3 million reads per library.

UMI-labeled 5' RACE TRB cDNA libraries were prepared from the cells. TCRdb reprocessed the 5' RACE reads and reports one entry per CDR3 protein, with no DNA. The sample's table shows 50,000 to 65,000 distinct CDR3 sequences. The CDR3 runs to 15 residues. Germline V gene lookup returns CDR1 MGHRA and CDR2 YSYEKL. Note on this clonotype: Its target is not known.

Study results and caveats: Both of the naive subsets showed about the same high diversity, but memory CD8+ cells had much less. Naive subsets displayed similar surface CD5, and TCR strength was inferred from TRB CDR3 properties. Memory cells diverged, while naive CXCR3-positive and CXCR3-negative cells had similar TRBV-TRBJ usage.

Material: memory CD8+ T cells from blood. The sequence was collected from a human donor in good health. Some clones in this sample may be carry-over from other donors' samples. The chain carries TRBV4-1 and TRBJ2-1; the D call from TCRdb, TRBD1, cannot be confirmed without DNA. The chain's CDR3 is CASSQIIRTHNEQFF.